Shown below are 16 T cell receptor beta chains from a single sample sequenced in a study of T-cell reconstitution after alpha-beta-depleted transplantation in children. Using unique molecular identifiers, the investigators prepared the TCRbeta library. Using its own MiXCR run on the PCR reads, TCRdb lists one record per CDR3 protein. The sample has over 85,000 distinct CDR3 sequences; approximately 8% are singletons. Sequences were derived from PBMCs, sampled before TCRalphabeta/CD19-depleted stem cell transplant. The receptors here all came from a boy under 10 years old with acute lymphoblastic leukemia, due to receive a stem cell transplant.

This clonotype was observed at least ten times. The genes are TRBV12-3 or TRBV12-4 and TRBJ2-1, with 7 bases fitting TRBD2. V lost 3 bases and J lost 10; bases outside the gene matches: 9. This CDR3 is built from 14 residues. CDR3 coding DNA: TGTGCCAGCAGTTTCCCCCCCCAGGGAGGGGAGCAGTTCTTC. Residues: CASSFPPQGGEQFF.

This clonotype was counted ten times or more. V is TRBV12-3 or TRBV12-4 and J is TRBJ2-3, with 8 nucleotides matching TRBD1. CDR3 length: 13 amino acids. V dropped 6 bases and J dropped 9; count of bases not matched to a gene: 8. The CDR3 DNA sequence: TGTGCCAGCAGCCGAACCGACAGGGGCACGCAGTATTTT. This encodes CASSRTDRGTQYF.

The rearrangement joins TRBV6-1 to TRBJ2-5, with 10 bases fitting TRBD2. With 3 bases clipped from V and 4 bases from J, the junction kept 14 bases outside the gene matches. This CDR3 spans 18 amino acids. Looked up from germline, CDR1 is MNHNS and CDR2 is SASEGT. The chain's CDR3 is CASSDLYRASGGPETQYF. The CDR3 DNA sequence: TGTGCCAGCAGTGATCTCTACCGGGCTAGCGGGGGCCCAGAGACCCAGTACTTC.

This clonotype came up a few times. This sequence joins TRBV12-3 or TRBV12-4 and TRBJ2-2; 8 bases fit TRBD1. V lost 6 bases, J lost 4 bases, and 7 bases stayed unmatched. The CDR3 totals 15 residues. CDR3 sequence (DNA): TGTGCCAGCAGCAGGGGGCGAAACCCCACCGGGGAGCTGTTTTTT. This gives the protein CASSRGRNPTGELFF.

In this sample, this clonotype turned up many times. The chain employs TRBV5-1 and TRBJ2-1, with 12 positions matching TRBD2. The CDR3 consists of 16 residues. Germline V gene lookup returns CDR1 SGHRS and CDR2 YFSETQ. Unmatched junction bases numbered 5, after V lost 0 bases and J lost 7 bases. This CDR3 reads CASSLGSSGGANEQFF. Here the CDR3 DNA reads TGCGCCAGCAGCTTGGGATCTAGCGGGGGGGCAAATGAGCAGTTCTTC.

This clonotype was counted ten times or more. The chain is built from TRBV29-1 and TRBJ2-3; D is undetermined. Deletions cut 5 bases from V and 4 bases from J, with 7 bases between. CDR1 SQVTM and CDR2 ANQGSEA come from the germline V gene. This CDR3 is built from 11 residues. CDR3 sequence: CSVRPPDTQYF. The CDR3, as DNA: TGCAGCGTTCGGCCTCCAGATACGCAGTATTTT.

This clonotype appeared many times. The genes are TRBV12-3 or TRBV12-4 and TRBJ1-5; D remains ambiguous. Trimming took off 3 bases at V and 5 bases at J, with 11 bases between the two ends. The CDR3 totals 14 residues. For the CDR3, the DNA is TGTGCCAGCAGTTTTTTTTTTGGCGATCAGCCCCAGCATTTT. This encodes CASSFFFGDQPQHF.

This clonotype was seen repeatedly, ten times or more. The chain combines TRBV5-1 with TRBJ2-7; 10 bases agree with TRBD1. The germline V gene has CDR1 SGHRS and CDR2 YFSETQ. This CDR3 is 16 amino acids long. Losses at the gene ends were 4 bases for V and 2 bases for J; bases not matched to a gene: 9. CDR3 region: CASSPYDRGLPYEQYF. In nucleotides, the CDR3 is TGCGCCAGCAGCCCATACGACAGGGGGCTTCCCTACGAGCAGTACTTC.

This clonotype has at least ten counts. The V gene is TRBV11-2, the J gene TRBJ2-1; TRBD1 agrees at 12 bases. The CDR3 totals 18 residues. The V gene end was trimmed by 5 bases and the J gene end by 3 bases; junction bases not matched to a gene: 11. The V gene's germline CDR1 is SGHAT and CDR2 FQNNGV. CDR3 in amino acids: CASSGDRGRSFDYNEQFF. For the CDR3, the DNA is TGTGCCAGCAGCGGGGACAGGGGGCGTTCGTTTGACTACAATGAGCAGTTCTTC.

The table lists this clonotype with many counts. This chain links TRBV20-1 with TRBJ1-5; 9 bases agree with TRBD1. Germline V gives CDR1 DFQATT, CDR2 SNEGSKA (reference sequence). The CDR3 consists of 16 residues. V lost 2 bases to trimming and J lost 6 bases; unmatched junction nucleotides: 11. The chain's CDR3 is CSARSDRDREPQPQHF. The DNA of the CDR3 is TGCAGTGCTAGATCCGACCGGGACAGGGAGCCTCAGCCCCAGCATTTT.

Many counts were recorded for this clonotype. The chain uses TRBV12-3 or TRBV12-4 and TRBJ1-6; D not certain. This CDR3 has 14 residues. The V end lost 3 bases, the J end lost 7 bases, and 10 bases lay between the germline ends. The DNA of the CDR3 is TGTGCCAGCAGTTTTCGACAAGGCAATTCACCCCTCCACTTT. This encodes CASSFRQGNSPLHF.

This clonotype was picked up a small number of times. The CDR3 sequence: CSAVDWDRGGTIYF. CDR3 bases: TGCAGTGCTGTCGATTGGGACAGGGGTGGCACCATATATTTT. This sequence joins TRBV20-1 and TRBJ1-3; TRBD1 agrees at 10 bases. The CDR3 covers 14 residues. Germline values: CDR1 DFQATT, CDR2 SNEGSKA (reference sequence). V shed 5 bases, J shed 9 bases, and the junction held 10 bases outside the gene matches.

In its sample, this clonotype was seen a few times. The chain combines TRBV7-9 with TRBJ1-2; D unresolved. V lost 0 bases, J lost 8 bases, and 16 bases lay in between. Germline-derived CDR1 and CDR2 are SEHNR and FQNEAQ (reference sequence). The CDR3 is 15 residues long. CDR3 region: CASSLAGPQVGGYTF. CDR3 nucleotides: TGTGCCAGCAGCTTAGCTGGTCCCCAAGTCGGGGGCTACACCTTC.

This clonotype came up many times. The rearrangement joins TRBV12-3 or TRBV12-4 to TRBJ1-5, with D perhaps TRBD1 (6 bases). The CDR3 is 15 amino acids. V was shortened by 1 base and J by 2 bases, with 9 bases between the two germline ends. As DNA, the CDR3 is TGTGCCAGCAGTTTAGGGGGGCTCGGCAATCAGCCCCAGCATTTT. Protein product: CASSLGGLGNQPQHF.

This clonotype was observed at least ten times. This sequence joins TRBV5-1 and TRBJ1-2; perhaps TRBD1 as D (5 bases). The CDR3 extends over 13 amino acids. The germline V and J ends were trimmed by 0 bases and 3 bases, with 6 bases remaining between them. Germline V gene data show CDR1 as SGHRS and CDR2 as YFSETQ. The CDR3 DNA reads TGCGCCAGCAGCTTGGCGGGGGACTATGGCTACACCTTC. Protein sequence: CASSLAGDYGYTF. Full variable domain (missing parts from reference TRBV5-1 and TRBJ1-2): KAGVTQTPRYLIKTRGQQVTLSCSPISGHRSVSWYQQTPGQGLQFLFEYFSETQRNKGNFPGRFSGRQFSNSRSEMNVSTLELGDSALYLCASSLAGDYGYTFGSGTRLTVV.

Ten or more counts support this clonotype. This chain uses TRBV7-2 with TRBJ2-5; 11 bases are shared with TRBD2. The V segment lost 0 bases and the J segment 3 bases; nucleotides outside the gene matches: 3. CDR1 and CDR2 from the germline V gene are SGHTA and FQGNSA. The CDR3 has 16 amino acids. The CDR3 coding sequence is TGTGCCAGCAGCTTAGCTAGCGGGGGGGCCAAAGAGACCCAGTACTTC. This gives the protein CASSLASGGAKETQYF.